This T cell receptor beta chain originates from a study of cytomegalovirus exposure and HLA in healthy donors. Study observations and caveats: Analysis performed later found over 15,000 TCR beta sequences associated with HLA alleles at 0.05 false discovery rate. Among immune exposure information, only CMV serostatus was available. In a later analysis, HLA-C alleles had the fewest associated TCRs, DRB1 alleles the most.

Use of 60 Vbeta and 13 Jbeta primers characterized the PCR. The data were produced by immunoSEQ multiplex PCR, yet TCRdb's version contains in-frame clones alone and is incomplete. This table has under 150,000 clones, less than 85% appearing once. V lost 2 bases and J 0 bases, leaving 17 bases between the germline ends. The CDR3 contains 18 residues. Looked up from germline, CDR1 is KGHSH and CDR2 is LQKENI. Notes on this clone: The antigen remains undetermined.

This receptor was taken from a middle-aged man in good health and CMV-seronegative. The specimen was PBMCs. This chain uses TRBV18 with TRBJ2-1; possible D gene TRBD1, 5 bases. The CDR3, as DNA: TGTGCCAGCTCACCAAATAGCCGGTCAAGGGGCTCCTACAATGAGCAGTTCTTC. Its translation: CASSPNSRSRGSYNEQFF.